This T cell receptor (beta chain) was obtained from a study of blood T cell repertoires in COVID-19. Study at large: In each case, the material was cDNA or gDNA derived from T cells, B-cell-depleted T cells, or PBMCs.

Original data processing: Cell counts per sample came from amplifying reference gene primers. The data were produced by immunoSEQ multiplex PCR, yet TCRdb's version contains in-frame clones alone and is incomplete. V, J and clone size derive from that table, while D and trimming were established from the DNA sequence. The table includes some 95,000 clones, around 80% detected once. The CDR3 runs to 13 residues. Germline V gene sequence: CDR1 MNHNS, CDR2 SASEGT. Trimming stripped 2 bases from V and 5 bases from J, with 9 bases between. This TCR came from a man in his sixties or seventies with acute or convalescent COVID-19. V is TRBV6-1 and J is TRBJ1-1; tentatively, D is TRBD1 (5 bases). Sequencing was performed on peripheral blood. The CDR3 nucleotides read TGTGCCAGCAGTGAATCGGGGGAAACTGAAGCTTTCTTT. Residues: CASSESGETEAFF.